This T cell receptor beta chain was sequenced in a study of shared clonotypes between healthy human individuals (dated by TCRdb to the early 2020s). For context, the study as a whole: The cohort comprised two women and a few men aged 18 to 49 years. Per donor, three plates each were used for CD4 naive and CD4 memory, two for CD8 naive, and one for CD8 memory. To estimate repertoire size and how much clonotypes are shared between individuals, the study performed deep sequencing of blood TCR repertoires from roughly five healthy adults. Different laboratories and diverse techniques were used to prepare libraries and sequence TCR repertoires, to increase sequencing depth and limit assay-specific biases. Leukapheresis yielded between about 0.9 and 9.5 billion PBMCs per donor.

This clone showed up just once. It has no known antigen specificity. An end of the junction differs from the germline gene, which may be a read error. The research as a whole found: Naive subsets generally had larger estimated clonotype richness than memory subsets did. Compared with non-shared clonotypes, the clonotypes found in all four sorted-subset donors had higher generation probabilities. Based on pairwise subsampling, the degree of clonotype sharing among donors was expected to be affected by sequencing depth. Only blood was sampled, and tissue TCR repertoires likely differ from those in blood. The small number of donors limited the genetic and exposure-history diversity represented. Across a handful of donors, roughly 5% of naive CD4, around 3.5% of naive CD8, around 2.5% of memory CD4, and approximately 0.4% of memory CD8 clonotypes were shared. Rarefaction of sorted-subset datasets indicated incomplete sequencing despite the large sequencing depth.

Healthy HIV-negative adults with no recently reported acute infections or vaccinations were included as donors. Every donor was a Caucasian adult living in Nashville, Tennessee, USA. CD4+ T cells were enriched by magnetic negative selection; naive cells were then positively selected on CD45RA, and the negative fraction formed the memory subset. Blood was obtained by leukapheresis, after which PBMCs were separated by Ficoll-Histopaque density gradient centrifugation and cryopreserved in liquid nitrogen vapor phase. Analytical flow cytometry was used to check the purity and quantity of each magnetically sorted T cell population. Genomic DNA was isolated from every sorted fraction and measured by UV absorbance on a Nanodrop 2000c. TCR CDR3 regions were amplified from genomic DNA by multiplex PCR using the deep immunoSEQ assay. Extracted genomic DNA from each cell subset was distributed evenly across all wells of several immunoSEQ 96-well plates, and each plate was treated as a replicate. Each replicate PCR for sorted subsets received about 200 ng genomic DNA, equal to roughly 29,000 T cell genomes. Purified libraries were quantified with a Qubit 3.0 fluorometer, sized on a Bioanalyzer 2100, and re-quantified with the KAPA Library Quantification kit. Each immunoSEQ 96-well plate was sequenced on its own single-read 150-cycle Illumina NextSeq 550 flow cell. The authors' pipeline ran thus. Because only junctional sequences without quality scores were contained in the immunoSEQ output, filtering matching that applied to full-length reads could not be performed. To assign V/J genes and CDR3, sequences were annotated against IMGT germline references using PyIR, a Python wrapper for IgBLAST v1.9. Any read was removed if the V/J assignment was weak (E-value above 1e-6), the CDR3 was missing, or the read contained stop codons, out-of-frame junctions, or ambiguous translated residues. V3J clonotypes were defined as sequences sharing an identical inferred V gene, J gene, and CDR3 amino acid sequence. Percentage overlap between repertoires was calculated by dividing the number of shared unique clonotypes by the size of the smaller repertoire. Repertoire richness was assessed with RTK rarefaction, the Chao1 estimator, and Recon v2.1 estimates of unobserved clonotypes. Generation probabilities were computed with OLGA for all TCRbeta clonotypes obtained by the gDNA method from a handful of donors. Here the immuneACCESS table is served through TCRdb, limited to in-frame sequences with V and J called. Missing clones are a known gap in these copies; in checked studies unresolved V genes cover under half, and the rest lacks a known reason. V and J calls plus clone size are reproduced from that table; the DNA served to infer D and trimming. Present in this sample are more than 2 million clones, 85% to 95% of which were seen just once. Approximately 0.13% of the sample is held by the ten biggest clonotypes.

The cysteine opens and the phenylalanine closes a CDR3 of 14 amino acids. Only the CDR3 region is kept as DNA, spanning 42 bases read in frame from base 1. Looking up the germline V gene yields CDR1 MNHEY and CDR2 SVGAGI. The TCR comes from a man between 18 and 29 years old in good health. The sample comprised naive CD4+ T cells sorted from blood. The label giving this sample's cell subset or site can be read as: CD45RA+ positively selected. The sequence links TRBV6-5 to TRBJ2-7, with 14 bases matching TRBD2. CDR3 loop: CASSPSGTSGSRDF. The nucleotide sequence reads TGTGCCAGCAGCCCTTCCGGGACTAGCGGGAGTCGGGACTTC.